Listed below are T cell receptor beta chains from one sample, sequenced in a study of OX40 agonist ivuxolimab in advanced cancers. The data were produced by immunoSEQ multiplex PCR, yet TCRdb's version contains in-frame clones alone and is incomplete. The profile shows about 26,000 clones, more than 70% of them singletons. Sequencing was performed on CD4+ or CD8+ T cells sorted from blood, taken in a trial of the OX40 agonist ivuxolimab. These receptors were taken from an adult with an advanced solid tumor such as melanoma, head and neck, liver or kidney cancer. CDR3s include the opening cysteine and the closing phenylalanine or tryptophan.

j_gene: TRBJ1-5; v_gene: TRBV6-5; CDR3aa: CARCEISNQPQHF
j_gene: TRBJ2-7; v_gene: TRBV11-1; CDR3aa: CASSTRGHSYEQYF
j_gene: TRBJ2-3; v_gene: TRBV19; CDR3aa: CASSIETRGPRSDTQYF
j_gene: TRBJ2-3; v_gene: TRBV2; CDR3aa: CASTQILSTDTQYF
j_gene: TRBJ1-2; v_gene: TRBV11-2; CDR3aa: CASSFTRVSGLLRRGYTF
j_gene: TRBJ2-3; v_gene: TRBV18; CDR3aa: CASSPDWDRGPDTQYF
j_gene: TRBJ2-7; v_gene: TRBV7-9; CDR3aa: CASSTSGTGNEQYF
j_gene: TRBJ2-7; v_gene: TRBV7-2; CDR3aa: CASSAAPGDQQYF
j_gene: TRBJ2-3; v_gene: TRBV4-1; CDR3aa: CAQDPDRKITDTQYF
j_gene: TRBJ2-3; v_gene: TRBV7-9; CDR3aa: CASSLGADTQYF
j_gene: TRBJ1-6; v_gene: TRBV7-9; CDR3aa: CASSSTNSPLHF
j_gene: TRBJ2-3; v_gene: TRBV25-1; CDR3aa: CASSEYGTQYF
j_gene: TRBJ2-1; v_gene: TRBV7-6; CDR3aa: CASSLGPAVFGNEQFF
j_gene: TRBJ2-7; v_gene: TRBV19; CDR3aa: CASSAGLVYEQYF
j_gene: TRBJ2-2; v_gene: TRBV5-1; CDR3aa: CASSFFTEWYTGELFF
j_gene: TRBJ2-1; v_gene: TRBV27; CDR3aa: CASSFPKQFF
j_gene: TRBJ2-5; v_gene: TRBV5-1; CDR3aa: CASIEGTSGETQYF
j_gene: TRBJ1-4; v_gene: TRBV4-1; CDR3aa: CASSQAGTPDEKLFF
j_gene: TRBJ2-2; v_gene: TRBV10-2; CDR3aa: CASEDRASPGELFF
j_gene: TRBJ2-7; v_gene: TRBV10-2; CDR3aa: CASGLALTYEQYF
j_gene: TRBJ2-3; v_gene: TRBV6-4; CDR3aa: CASKLAAISTDTQYF
j_gene: TRBJ1-3; v_gene: TRBV2; CDR3aa: CASRTGLSGNTIYF
j_gene: TRBJ2-7; v_gene: TRBV11-1; CDR3aa: CASSYQGQQYF
j_gene: TRBJ2-2; v_gene: TRBV2; CDR3aa: CASREGLAPTGELFF
j_gene: TRBJ2-7; v_gene: TRBV4-1; CDR3aa: CASSQESSGTYEQYF
j_gene: TRBJ1-2; v_gene: TRBV9; CDR3aa: CASSVEPQYISNYGYTF
j_gene: TRBJ2-2; v_gene: TRBV13; CDR3aa: CASRTGTRAGELFF
j_gene: TRBJ2-5; v_gene: TRBV13; CDR3aa: CASSFLAAYQETQYF
j_gene: TRBJ2-1; v_gene: TRBV6-6; CDR3aa: CASSDRDTYNEQFF